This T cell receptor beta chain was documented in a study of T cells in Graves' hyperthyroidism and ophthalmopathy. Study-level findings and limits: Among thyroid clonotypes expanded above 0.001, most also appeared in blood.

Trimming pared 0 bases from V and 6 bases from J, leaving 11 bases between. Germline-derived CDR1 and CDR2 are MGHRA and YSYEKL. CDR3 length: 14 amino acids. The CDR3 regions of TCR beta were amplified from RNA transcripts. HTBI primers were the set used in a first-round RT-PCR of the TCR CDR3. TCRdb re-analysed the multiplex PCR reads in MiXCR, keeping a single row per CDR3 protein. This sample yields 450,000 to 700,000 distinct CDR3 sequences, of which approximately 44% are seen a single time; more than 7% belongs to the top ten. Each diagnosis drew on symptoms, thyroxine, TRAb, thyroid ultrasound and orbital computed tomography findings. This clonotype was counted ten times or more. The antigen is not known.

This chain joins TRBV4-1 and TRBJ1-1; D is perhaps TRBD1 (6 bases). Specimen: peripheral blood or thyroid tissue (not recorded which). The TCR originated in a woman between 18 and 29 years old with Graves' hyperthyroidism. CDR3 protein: CASSQEGRGPEAFF. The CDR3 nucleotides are TGCGCCAGCAGCCAAGAAGGCAGGGGCCCTGAAGCTTTCTTT.